The 8 T cell receptor beta chains in this list originate from one sample, sequenced in a study of T cells in Graves' hyperthyroidism and ophthalmopathy. Researchers took RNA transcripts and amplified the TCR beta CDR3 regions from them. During a first-round RT-PCR of the TCR CDR3, the HTBI primer set was used. Via MiXCR, TCRdb re-called the multiplex PCR reads, giving one row per CDR3 protein. This table holds approximately 370,000 distinct CDR3 sequences, about a sixth found once. The specimen was blood. The origin of the receptors is a young woman with Graves' hyperthyroidism that later progressed to Graves' ophthalmopathy.

The chain recombines TRBV20-1 with TRBJ1-2; D ambiguous. The CDR3 totals 12 residues. V was pared by 5 bases and J by 4 bases, with 11 bases between. Germline CDR1 and CDR2: DFQATT and SNEGSKA (reference sequence). CDR3 residues: CSALQWGYGYTF. The CDR3 DNA reads TGCAGTGCTCTACAGTGGGGCTATGGCTACACCTTC.

In this sample, this clonotype turned up many times. This rearrangement joins TRBV20-1 to TRBJ2-1, with D unclear. There are 10 residues in the CDR3. Germline V CDR1 and CDR2: DFQATT, SNEGSKA (reference sequence). The CDR3 coding sequence is TGCAGCTCGGGTTACAATGAGCAGTTCTTC. This translates into CSSGYNEQFF.

The V call is TRBV5-1, the J call TRBJ2-2; TRBD1 matches 7 bases. CDR3 length equals 16 residues. The ends lost 4 bases at V and 1 base at J; junction bases unmatched: 7. Per the germline V gene, CDR1 is SGHRS and CDR2 is YFSETQ. DNA for the CDR3: TGCGCCAGCAGCCTGACCGGGACAGTGAACACCGGGGAGCTGTTTTTT. Translating it yields CASSLTGTVNTGELFF.

This clonotype occurred many times. The chain carries TRBV18 and TRBJ2-1; D possibly matches TRBD1 or TRBD2 (5 bases each). This CDR3 contains 15 residues. V dropped 5 bases and J dropped 2 bases, with 13 bases sitting between them. CDR1 is KGHSH and CDR2 is LQKENI in the germline V gene. The CDR3 spells CASSIRDQTYNEQFF. For the CDR3, the DNA is TGTGCCAGCTCAATCCGGGACCAGACCTACAATGAGCAGTTCTTC.

In its sample, this clonotype was seen many times. V and J are TRBV7-2 and TRBJ1-5; D not resolved. Germline V gene data show CDR1 as SGHTA and CDR2 as FQGNSA. This CDR3 spans 15 amino acids. The ends were cut back, 2 bases at V and 7 bases at J, with 15 bases in the middle. CDR3 coding DNA: TGTGCCAGCAGCTTATCCTCAGAGAAATGGCAGCCCCAGCATTTT. Translation: CASSLSSEKWQPQHF.

This clonotype occurred many times. This chain joins TRBV19 and TRBJ1-5; D might be TRBD1 (5 bases). Per germline, CDR1 LNHDA and CDR2 SQIVND (reference sequence). This CDR3 region has 15 residues. V gave up 3 bases and J gave up 9 bases, with 18 bases separating them. CDR3 DNA sequence: TGTGCCAGTAGTATCGGGGGGGGTGCCATGAGGCCCCAGCATTTT. This translates into CASSIGGGAMRPQHF.

This clonotype occurred many times. CDR3 bases: TGTGCCAGCAGTTACTCCACGAACACTGAAGCTTTCTTT. Translation: CASSYSTNTEAFF. The V gene is TRBV6-5, the J gene TRBJ1-1, with D hard to call. CDR3 length equals 13 residues. V was pared by 0 bases and J by 1 base, with 3 bases between. Germline V gene lookup returns CDR1 MNHEY and CDR2 SVGAGI.

This clonotype has just a few counts. This chain links TRBV2 with TRBJ2-1; the D call may be TRBD1 or TRBD2 (5 bases each). Germline CDR1 is SNHLY and CDR2 is FYNNEI. The CDR3 consists of 17 residues. V was pared by 7 bases and J by 3 bases, with 22 bases between. CDR3 region: CASIAHSGLPYYNEQFF. The CDR3 bases are TGTGCCAGCATAGCCCACTCGGGGCTCCCCTACTACAATGAGCAGTTCTTC.